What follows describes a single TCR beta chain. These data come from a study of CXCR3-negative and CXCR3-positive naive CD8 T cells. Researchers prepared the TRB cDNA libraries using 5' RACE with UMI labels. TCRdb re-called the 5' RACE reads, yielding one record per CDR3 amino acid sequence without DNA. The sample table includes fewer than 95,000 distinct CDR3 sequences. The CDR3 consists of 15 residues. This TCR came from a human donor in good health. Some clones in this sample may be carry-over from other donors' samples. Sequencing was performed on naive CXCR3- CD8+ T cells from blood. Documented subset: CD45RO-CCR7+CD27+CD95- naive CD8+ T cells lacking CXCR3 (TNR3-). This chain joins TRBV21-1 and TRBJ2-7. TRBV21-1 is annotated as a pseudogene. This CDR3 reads CASSKGSPWRRGQYF.